This T cell receptor beta chain was retrieved from a study of graft-versus-host responses after intestinal transplantation. Study-wide results and limits: Declining HvG levels early post-transplant were linked to peak circulating GvH clone levels.

This CDR3 has 16 residues. V dropped 4 bases and J dropped 4 bases, with 18 bases sitting between them. Germline loops: CDR1 SGHRS, CDR2 YFSETQ. Turning to this clone: Its antigen remains unidentified.

Sequenced by immunoSEQ multiplex PCR; TCRdb stores in-frame clones only, minus some. There are fewer than 120,000 clones in the sample; 93% occur only once, and roughly 0.5% lies in the top ten. Sequences were derived from unstimulated CD8+ T cells sorted from spleen or lymph node cells, sampled before intestinal transplant. The rearrangement uses TRBV5-1 and TRBJ2-1; D tentatively fits TRBD1 or TRBD2 (7 bases each). The TCR sequence derives from a human donor who received an intestinal transplant. Written as DNA, the CDR3 is TGCGCCAGCAGCGGGGGAGGGGGCCCCCAATACAATGAGCAGTTCTTC. Its translation: CASSGGGGPQYNEQFF.